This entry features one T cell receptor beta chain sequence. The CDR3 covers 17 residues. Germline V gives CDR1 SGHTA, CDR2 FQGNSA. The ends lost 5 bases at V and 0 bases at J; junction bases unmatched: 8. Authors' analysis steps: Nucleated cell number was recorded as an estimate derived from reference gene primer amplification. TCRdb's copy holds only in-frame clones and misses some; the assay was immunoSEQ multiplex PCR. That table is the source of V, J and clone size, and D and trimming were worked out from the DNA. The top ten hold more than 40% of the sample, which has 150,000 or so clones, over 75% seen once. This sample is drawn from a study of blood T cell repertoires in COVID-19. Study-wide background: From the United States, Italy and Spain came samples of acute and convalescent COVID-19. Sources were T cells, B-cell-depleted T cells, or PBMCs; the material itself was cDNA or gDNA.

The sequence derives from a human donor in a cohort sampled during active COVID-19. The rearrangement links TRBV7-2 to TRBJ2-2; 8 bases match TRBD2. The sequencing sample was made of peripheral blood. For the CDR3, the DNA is TGTGCCAGCAGCCCTCCCCGGGGGGGGGCGAACACCGGGGAGCTGTTTTTT. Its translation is CASSPPRGGANTGELFF.